Shown below are 19 T cell receptor beta chains from a single sample sequenced in a study of cytomegalovirus exposure and HLA in healthy donors. In the PCR, 60 Vbeta and 13 Jbeta primers were used. Clones were sequenced by immunoSEQ multiplex PCR, and TCRdb holds only the in-frame ones, with some missing. This sample yields 100,000 or so clones, of which 80% to 90% are seen a single time; roughly 1.2% belongs to the top ten. Sequencing input: PBMCs. The source is a woman between 18 and 30 years old in good health and CMV-seronegative.

This clone was seen once. Sequence at one end of the junction differs from germline and may be a read error. The chain joins TRBV7-2 to TRBJ1-2, with D maybe TRBD1 (5 bases). CDR1 is SGHTA, CDR2 FQGNSA, per germline. The CDR3 has 13 residues. The CDR3 loop is CASSLDLNEVGHF. For the CDR3, the DNA is TGTGCCAGCAGCTTAGATCTGAACGAGGTGGGGCACTTC.

The chain recombines TRBV19 with TRBJ1-1, with unresolved D. Per the germline V gene, CDR1 is LNHDA and CDR2 is SQIVND (reference sequence). Trimming pared 4 bases from V and 5 bases from J, leaving 11 bases between. The CDR3 runs to 13 residues. The DNA of the CDR3 is TGTGCCAGTAGTACCTACCCGGGAACTGAAGCTTTCTTT. This codes for CASSTYPGTEAFF.

The rearrangement joins TRBV7-2 to TRBJ2-1, with D uncertain. The CDR3 is 14 residues long. Between the trimmed V and J ends, which lost 1 base and 3 bases, there was a span of 7 bases. Germline CDR1 reads SGHTA; CDR2 reads FQGNSA. The CDR3 DNA reads as TGTGCCAGCAGCTTAGGAGGCTACTACAATGAGCAGTTCTTC. This gives the protein CASSLGGYYNEQFF.

V is TRBV18 and J is TRBJ2-1; TRBD1 aligns across 9 bases. The J segment lost 9 bases and the V segment lost 2 bases, leaving 8 bases of the junction unmatched. From germline, CDR1 is KGHSH and CDR2 LQKENI. The CDR3 totals 15 residues. In DNA, the CDR3 is TGTGCCAGCTCACCAATGGGACAGGGCGGGAGTGAGCAGTTCTTC. Encoded protein: CASSPMGQGGSEQFF.

The chain employs TRBV2 and TRBJ1-1; 8 nucleotides align to TRBD1. Trimming took 2 bases from V and 4 from J; bases not matched to a gene: 12. The CDR3 extends over 17 amino acids. From germline, CDR1 is SNHLY and CDR2 FYNNEI. The CDR3 region is CASSERPAGGGGTEAFF. CDR3 nucleotides: TGTGCCAGCAGTGAACGGCCGGCAGGGGGCGGGGGCACTGAAGCTTTCTTT.

V is TRBV5-4 and J is TRBJ2-7, with 12 bases aligning to TRBD1. Germline V gene data show CDR1 as SGHNT and CDR2 as YYREEE (reference sequence). After removal of 2 bases from V and 4 bases from J, the junction contained 7 bases not matched to a gene. The CDR3 sequence is 16 residues long. The CDR3 reads CASSFTPGQGAYEQYF. The CDR3 bases are TGTGCCAGCAGCTTTACACCGGGACAGGGGGCTTACGAGCAGTACTTC.

V is TRBV11-3 and J is TRBJ2-2; D might be TRBD2 (6 bases). The CDR3 is made up of 12 amino acids. Trimming took off 9 bases at V and 7 bases at J, with 12 bases between the two ends. The germline V gene has CDR1 SGHNT and CDR2 YENEEA. CDR3 amino acids: CASSRGGGELFF. For the CDR3, the DNA is TGTGCCAGTTCCCGGGGAGGCGGGGAGCTGTTTTTT.

The chain employs TRBV7-9 and TRBJ2-5; D not certain. Trimming removed 0 bases at V and 0 bases at J, with 14 bases between. This CDR3 has 17 amino acids. Germline V CDR1 and CDR2: SEHNR, FQNEAQ (reference sequence). Written as DNA, the CDR3 is TGTGCCAGCAGCTTAGCTGGTTTTGCGACAAACCAAGAGACCCAGTACTTC. This encodes CASSLAGFATNQETQYF.

This chain connects TRBV11-1 to TRBJ2-7; TRBD1 is a possible D gene (5 bases). V lost 3 bases and J 2 bases, leaving 14 bases between the germline ends. CDR1 and CDR2 (germline): SGHAT, FQDESV (reference sequence). The CDR3 is made up of 15 amino acids. DNA for the CDR3: TGTGCCAGCAGCTTTGTCCAGGGCGAGCCCTACGAGCAGTACTTC. It is translated as CASSFVQGEPYEQYF.

About this clone itself: Relative to the germline gene, one junction end is altered; a read error may explain this. This sequence joins TRBV7-9 and TRBJ2-2, with 7 positions matching TRBD1. CDR3 length equals 16 residues. Germline CDR1 SEHNR, CDR2 FQNEAQ (reference sequence). In DNA, the CDR3 is TGTTCCAGCAGCTTAGGACAGGCCCTGAACACCGGGGAGCTGTTTTTT. It encodes CSSSLGQALNTGELFF.

The chain joins TRBV6-4 to TRBJ1-4; 9 bases line up with TRBD1. The germline gives CDR1 MRHNA, CDR2 SNTAGT. This CDR3 comprises 16 residues. J gave up 7 bases and V 3 bases, and 9 bases lay outside the gene matches. The CDR3 sequence is CASSEAAGTGSEKLFF. CDR3 in DNA: TGTGCCAGCAGTGAAGCGGCCGGGACAGGGAGTGAAAAACTGTTTTTT.

The rearrangement links TRBV7-2 to TRBJ2-3; 8 nucleotides match TRBD2. Germline V gene data show CDR1 as SGHTA and CDR2 as FQGNSA. The CDR3 consists of 15 residues. Losses at the gene ends were 1 base for V and 2 bases for J; bases not matched to a gene: 2. The chain's CDR3 is CASSLERGITDTQYF. The CDR3 DNA sequence: TGTGCCAGCAGCTTAGAGCGGGGGATCACAGATACGCAGTATTTT. Using reference TRBV7-2 and TRBJ2-3 for the parts outside the CDR3, the full variable domain is GAGVSQSPSNKVTEKGKDVELRCDPISGHTALYWYRQSLGQGLEFLIYFQGNSAPDKSGLPSDRFSAERTGGSVSTLTIQRTQQEDSAVYLCASSLERGITDTQYFGPGTRLTVL.

This chain connects TRBV5-1 to TRBJ2-1; maybe TRBD1 (6 bases). There are 14 residues in the CDR3. Trimming stripped 2 bases from V and 6 bases from J, with 12 bases between. CDR1 is SGHRS and CDR2 is YFSETQ in the germline V gene. CDR3 coding DNA: TGCGCCAGCAGCTTACGTCTAGGGGGCAATGAGCAGTTCTTC. Its protein product is CASSLRLGGNEQFF. Variable domain in full (rest from reference TRBV5-1 and TRBJ2-1): KAGVTQTPRYLIKTRGQQVTLSCSPISGHRSVSWYQQTPGQGLQFLFEYFSETQRNKGNFPGRFSGRQFSNSRSEMNVSTLELGDSALYLCASSLRLGGNEQFFGPGTRLTVL.

The chain couples TRBV11-2 to TRBJ2-1, with TRBD2 identical over 13 bases. Germline trimming cut 4 bases from V and 8 bases from J; bases unmatched to any gene: 8. The germline V gene has CDR1 SGHAT and CDR2 FQNNGV. This CDR3 is 16 amino acids long. CDR3 sequence reads: CASSSGNGLAGDEQFF. CDR3 sequence (DNA): TGTGCCAGCAGCTCAGGTAACGGACTAGCGGGAGATGAGCAGTTCTTC.

The chain employs TRBV5-5 and TRBJ1-5; TRBD1 matches 7 bases. This CDR3 is built from 15 residues. Looked up from germline, CDR1 is SGHKS and CDR2 is YYEKEE (reference sequence). Unmatched junction bases numbered 5, after V lost 3 bases and J lost 2 bases. CDR3 loop: CASSSTGVGNQPQHF. CDR3 nucleotides: TGTGCCAGCAGCTCCACAGGGGTTGGCAATCAGCCCCAGCATTTT.

This chain uses TRBV27 with TRBJ1-3; TRBD1 matches at 7 bases. Germline values: CDR1 MNHEY, CDR2 SMNVEV (reference sequence). This CDR3 contains 16 residues. V shed 5 bases and J 2 bases; nucleotides not matched to a gene: 9. CDR3 loop: CASSPNRGVAGNTIYF. CDR3 sequence (DNA): TGTGCCAGCAGTCCAAACAGGGGAGTAGCTGGAAACACCATATATTTT.

The chain couples TRBV7-2 to TRBJ1-2; 7 positions match TRBD1. The V segment lost 5 bases and the J segment 0 bases; nucleotides outside the gene matches: 9. This CDR3 is built from 16 residues. Germline loops: CDR1 SGHTA, CDR2 FQGNSA. The CDR3 DNA reads as TGTGCCAGCAGCCTAGGGGGGACAGAACCTAACTATGGCTACACCTTC. Encoded protein: CASSLGGTEPNYGYTF.

This chain uses TRBV5-1 with TRBJ2-5; the D gene is possibly TRBD2 (5 bases). V shed 0 bases and J shed 0 bases, with 9 bases lying between them. The germline gives CDR1 SGHRS, CDR2 YFSETQ. The CDR3 totals 15 residues. The CDR3 nucleotides read TGCGCCAGCAGCTTGGCCGGGGTGAACCAAGAGACCCAGTACTTC. This codes for CASSLAGVNQETQYF.

The rearrangement links TRBV28 to TRBJ1-1; 10 nucleotides match TRBD1. Germline V CDR1 and CDR2: MDHEN, SYDVKM. V lost 10 bases, J lost 5 bases, and 10 bases stayed unmatched. The CDR3 contains 14 residues. This CDR3 reads CATKTGGEGTEAFF. The CDR3 nucleotides are TGTGCCACCAAGACAGGGGGCGAGGGAACTGAAGCTTTCTTT.